These 20 T cell receptor beta chains were all obtained from the same sample, sequenced in a study of cytomegalovirus exposure and HLA in healthy donors. PCR was performed using 60 Vbeta and 13 Jbeta primers. Libraries were prepared by immunoSEQ multiplex PCR; TCRdb keeps only in-frame clonotypes and omits some of them. The repertoire has 100,000 to 150,000 clones, 80% of them found once; the top ten carry 1%. What was sequenced was PBMCs. These receptors originate from a middle-aged man in good health and CMV-seronegative.

The chain has TRBV30 and TRBJ1-2, with TRBD1 matching over 8 bases. After removal of 2 bases from V and 6 bases from J, the junction contained 11 bases not matched to a gene. This CDR3 is 15 amino acids long. The V gene's germline CDR1 is GTSNPN and CDR2 SVGIG (reference sequence). CDR3 in amino acids: CAWSRRGLAENGYTF. The CDR3 nucleotides are TGTGCCTGGAGTCGCAGGGGGCTGGCAGAGAATGGCTACACCTTC. The complete variable domain, with remaining parts taken from reference TRBV30 and TRBJ1-2, reads SQTIHQWPATLVQPVGSPLSLECTVEGTSNPNLYWYRQAAGRGLQLLFYSVGIGQISSEVPQNLSASRPQDRQFILSSKKLLLSDSGFYLCAWSRRGLAENGYTFGSGTRLTVV.

V is TRBV6-5 and J is TRBJ1-4; D is ambiguous. The CDR3 runs 13 residues. Trimming took 10 bases from V and 10 from J, leaving 19 bases between them. Germline V gene data show CDR1 as MNHEY and CDR2 as SVGAGI. Here the CDR3 reads CATLAWADGKLFF. Written as DNA, the CDR3 is TGTGCCACCCTGGCGTGGGCAGATGGAAAACTGTTTTTT.

This sequence joins TRBV7-9 and TRBJ1-2; D remains unclear. Trimming took off 5 bases at V and 4 bases at J, with 17 bases between the two ends. Germline assignment: CDR1 SEHNR and CDR2 FQNEAQ (reference sequence). The CDR3 is 15 amino acids. The chain's CDR3 is CASSHPLLRGYGYTF. The CDR3 DNA reads TGTGCCAGCAGCCATCCCTTGCTGCGTGGCTATGGCTACACCTTC.

This chain joins TRBV28 and TRBJ1-5; 7 bases match TRBD1. Germline V gives CDR1 MDHEN, CDR2 SYDVKM. This CDR3 comprises 17 residues. The J segment lost 5 bases and the V segment lost 4 bases, leaving 14 bases of the junction unmatched. The CDR3 region has the DNA TGTGCCAGCAGTTCCACTCGGATCGGGACAGCACATCAGCCCCAGCATTTT. The encoded protein is CASSSTRIGTAHQPQHF. Full variable domain (missing parts from reference TRBV28 and TRBJ1-5): DVKVTQSSRYLVKRTGEKVFLECVQDMDHENMFWYRQDPGLGLRLIYFSYDVKMKEKGDIPEGYSVSREKKERFSLILESASTNQTSMYLCASSSTRIGTAHQPQHFGDGTRLSIL.

The chain joins TRBV6-4 to TRBJ1-4; possible D gene TRBD1, 5 bases. This CDR3 has 15 residues. The V gene's germline CDR1 is MRHNA and CDR2 SNTAGT. V lost 4 bases, J lost 7 bases, and 16 bases lay in between. The CDR3 sequence: CASSVPGGRGEKLFF. In DNA form, the CDR3 reads TGTGCCAGCAGTGTCCCCGGGGGGAGGGGTGAAAAACTGTTTTTT.

This clone has a single count. The chain recombines TRBV5-1 with TRBJ2-5; TRBD2 matches at 11 bases. The ends lost 5 bases at V and 3 bases at J; junction bases unmatched: 3. CDR1 and CDR2 (germline): SGHRS, YFSETQ. This CDR3 is 14 amino acids long. The CDR3 reads CASSSLAGEETQYF. CDR3 sequence (DNA): TGCGCCAGCAGTTCACTAGCGGGGGAAGAGACCCAGTACTTC.

Only one count was recorded for this clone. The rearrangement links TRBV6-1 to TRBJ2-7; D may be TRBD2 (5 bases). CDR1 and CDR2 (germline): MNHNS, SASEGT. Trimming took off 3 bases at V and 0 bases at J, with 15 bases between the two ends. CDR3 size: 16 residues. CDR3 sequence (DNA): TGTGCCAGCAGTGAGGGGTCCCGGGGAAGCTCCTACGAGCAGTACTTC. Encoded protein: CASSEGSRGSSYEQYF.

The chain joins TRBV30 to TRBJ1-2, with a weak D call TRBD1 (6 bases). Trimming pared 4 bases from V and 0 bases from J, leaving 9 bases between. CDR3 length: 13 residues. Looked up from germline, CDR1 is GTSNPN and CDR2 is SVGIG (reference sequence). The CDR3, as DNA: TGTGCCTGGAACAGGGCATCTAACTATGGCTACACCTTC. It yields the protein CAWNRASNYGYTF.

The rearrangement joins TRBV19 to TRBJ2-3, with D perhaps TRBD1 (5 bases). The V gene lost 7 bases and the J gene lost 6 bases, with 20 bases spanning the gap. The CDR3 contains 15 residues. Germline V lookup: CDR1 LNHDA, CDR2 SQIVND (reference sequence). CDR3 sequence: CASTPGQGGLDTQYF. The CDR3 DNA reads TGTGCCAGTACCCCCGGCCAGGGTGGTCTGGATACGCAGTATTTT.

J is TRBJ2-5 and V is TRBV2; 11 nucleotides agree with TRBD1. Trimming took 6 bases from V and 4 from J; bases not matched to a gene: 1. CDR3 length: 13 amino acids. CDR1 and CDR2 (germline): SNHLY, FYNNEI. CDR3 bases: TGTGCCAGCAGCGGGACAGGGGGAGAGACCCAGTACTTC. Translating it yields CASSGTGGETQYF.

This chain links TRBV7-6 with TRBJ2-5; perhaps TRBD1 as D (6 bases). Germline lookup yields CDR1 SGHVS and CDR2 FNYEAQ. The ends were cut back, 0 bases at V and 5 bases at J, with 13 bases in the middle. The CDR3 loop spans 15 amino acids. The CDR3 region has the DNA TGTGCCAGCAGCTTAGCGTTAGCAGGGGATGAGACCCAGTACTTC. It translates to CASSLALAGDETQYF.

This chain uses TRBV5-4 with TRBJ1-2, with TRBD1 matching over 8 bases. This CDR3 contains 13 residues. The germline gives CDR1 SGHNT, CDR2 YYREEE (reference sequence). V dropped 4 bases and J dropped 3; count of bases not matched to a gene: 2. The CDR3 loop reads CASSAGGDYGYTF. DNA of the CDR3: TGTGCCAGCAGCGCAGGGGGCGACTATGGCTACACCTTC.

This chain links TRBV7-8 with TRBJ2-1; the D gene is possibly TRBD1 (6 bases). The CDR3 contains 18 residues. Germline V gene sequence: CDR1 SGHVS, CDR2 FQNEAQ. V lost 2 bases and J 3 bases, leaving 20 bases between the germline ends. CDR3: CASSLSGAATFGYNEQFF. In DNA form, the CDR3 reads TGTGCCAGCAGCTTATCAGGGGCGGCTACTTTCGGCTACAATGAGCAGTTCTTC.

This chain connects TRBV6-1 to TRBJ1-3; D may be TRBD1 (6 bases). V dropped 5 bases and J dropped 3 bases, with 11 bases sitting between them. This CDR3 is 14 amino acids long. CDR1 and CDR2 (germline): MNHNS, SASEGT. CDR3 residues: CASSLTGFGNTIYF. CDR3 bases: TGTGCCAGCAGTTTGACAGGATTTGGAAACACCATATATTTT.

The chain joins TRBV2 to TRBJ2-3, with 7 bases that match TRBD2. CDR3 length equals 13 residues. The germline gives CDR1 SNHLY, CDR2 FYNNEI. Trimming cost V 8 bases and J 1 base; bases outside gene matches: 3. The CDR3 nucleotides read TGTGCCAGCGGGGGGGGTCGCACAGATACGCAGTATTTT. Translating gives CASGGGRTDTQYF.

This rearrangement joins TRBV18 to TRBJ1-6; D may be TRBD1 (5 bases). Trimming shortened V by 3 bases and J by 6 bases, and 9 bases separated the two germline ends. The germline CDR1 and CDR2 sequences are KGHSH and LQKENI. The CDR3 loop spans 14 amino acids. The CDR3 region is CASSPQGLNSPLHF. For the CDR3, the DNA is TGTGCCAGCTCACCCCAGGGTCTTAATTCACCCCTCCACTTT.

This clone was recorded only once. V and J are TRBV30 and TRBJ1-5; 7 bases align to TRBD1. Trimming at V came to 1 base and at J to 7 bases, leaving 4 bases not matched to a gene. The germline V gene has CDR1 GTSNPN and CDR2 SVGIG (reference sequence). The CDR3 extends over 13 amino acids. The CDR3 bases are TGTGCCTGGAGTGGGACAGGCGGCCAGCCCCAGCATTTT. Translated: CAWSGTGGQPQHF.

The gene calls are TRBV28 and TRBJ1-4, with 10 bases aligning to TRBD1. The CDR3 runs to 14 residues. V lost 5 bases to trimming and J lost 6 bases; unmatched junction nucleotides: 3. The germline V gene encodes CDR1 MDHEN and CDR2 SYDVKM. CDR3 in amino acids: CASSQTGGDEKLFF. The DNA of the CDR3 is TGTGCCAGCAGTCAGACAGGGGGCGATGAAAAACTGTTTTTT.

J is TRBJ2-3 and V is TRBV29-1; the match to TRBD2 covers 9 bases. The CDR3 totals 17 residues. CDR1 is SQVTM, CDR2 ANQGSEA, per germline. Unmatched junction bases numbered 10, after V lost 2 bases and J lost 1 base. CDR3 region: CSVESGPGLAGTDTQYF. In DNA form, the CDR3 reads TGCAGCGTTGAATCAGGCCCGGGACTAGCAGGCACAGATACGCAGTATTTT.

The V call is TRBV5-1, the J call TRBJ2-7; D is possibly TRBD2 (6 bases). The V end lost 2 bases, the J end lost 5 bases, and 14 bases lay between the germline ends. The V gene's germline CDR1 is SGHRS and CDR2 YFSETQ. The CDR3 covers 14 residues. In DNA, the CDR3 is TGCGCCAGCAGCTTTGGGGCCGGGGGTGACGAGCAGTACTTC. Its protein is CASSFGAGGDEQYF.